The clone carrying this T cell receptor beta chain was detected ten times or more. Its matching antigen is unknown. The CDR3 end is not reached by the read, which stops 3 residues before it; the germline J gene fills it in. This record comes from a study of T cell clonality in common variable immunodeficiency. Profiling relied on immunoSEQ multiplex PCR, and the TCRdb table lists in-frame clones only, not all of them. The profile covers more than 65,000 clones, none occurring a single time. V lost 1 base, J lost 2 bases, and 9 bases lay in between. Germline V gives CDR1 SGHRS, CDR2 YFSETQ. The CDR3 runs to 14 residues. The study's findings and limits: Repertoire-complication correlations in CVID were limited by patient heterogeneity.

Source material: peripheral blood mononuclear cells. This sequence originates from a person aged 18 to 70 in good health. The V gene is TRBV5-1, the J gene TRBJ2-5, with D unresolved. The CDR3 loop reads CASSLRQVQETQYF. CDR3 DNA, as far as it was read: TGCGCCAGCAGCTTGCGCCAGGTACAAGAGACC. The variable domain in full, with the rest retrieved from reference TRBV5-1 and TRBJ2-5, is KAGVTQTPRYLIKTRGQQVTLSCSPISGHRSVSWYQQTPGQGLQFLFEYFSETQRNKGNFPGRFSGRQFSNSRSEMNVSTLELGDSALYLCASSLRQVQETQYFGPGTRLLVL.